This T cell receptor beta chain is from a study of patients and donors after allogeneic stem cell transplantation. After removal of 6 bases from V and 0 bases from J, the junction contained 11 bases not matched to a gene. Germline V gene data show CDR1 as DFQATT and CDR2 as SNEGSKA (reference sequence). The CDR3 sequence is 19 residues long. TCRdb reprocessed the RT-PCR reads with MiXCR, giving one entry per CDR3 protein. Of roughly 960,000 distinct CDR3 sequences listed, roughly 18% were seen once; the top ten hold 5% to 6.5%. This clonotype was obtained from a human donor who was either an allogeneic HSCT recipient or a stem cell or donor lymphocyte infusion donor (not recorded which). It is not recorded whose cells these are; they may come from a transplant donor. The sequenced sample consisted of blood, either unsorted or a sorted T cell fraction (not recorded which). V and J are TRBV20-1 and TRBJ2-2, with 15 bases aligning to TRBD2. The CDR3: CSATGGTSGGIANTGELFF. The CDR3 coding sequence is TGCAGTGCCACTGGTGGGACTAGCGGGGGGATCGCGAACACCGGGGAGCTGTTTTTT.